This is a list of T cell receptor beta chains from one sample in a study of CD8 T cells in ankylosing spondylitis. TCRdb re-called the 5' RACE reads through MiXCR, storing one row per CDR3 protein. The sample contains roughly 260,000 distinct CDR3 sequences, 20% of which appear only once. Sample: blood, either unsorted or a sorted T cell fraction (not recorded which). These receptors were obtained from a male donor with ankylosing spondylitis or in good health (not recorded which). Each CDR3 is given with its conserved first and last residue. Fields, in order: V gene, J gene, CDR3 protein.

>TRBV6-6|TRBJ1-1
CASSYGTEAFF
>TRBV5-5|TRBJ1-2
CASRLGSRDYGYTF
>TRBV18|TRBJ2-1
CASSPRAGRGNEQFF
>TRBV28|TRBJ1-2
CASSLLTDYGYTF
>TRBV5-8|TRBJ2-5
CATSRKGAKETQYF
>TRBV27|TRBJ1-5
CASSSSIRNQPQHF
>TRBV12-3/TRBV12-4|TRBJ2-5
CASSPPASGRYETQYF
>TRBV5-1|TRBJ1-2
CASSLVGDSQFYGYTF
>TRBV12-3/TRBV12-4|TRBJ2-1
CASREQGNGNEQFF
>TRBV4-1|TRBJ2-3
CASSEGQSTDTQYF
>TRBV29-1|TRBJ2-3
CSVEATSGTQYF
>TRBV19|TRBJ2-1
CASSKQQGRNEQFF
>TRBV14|TRBJ2-3
CASSQGRHTDTQYF
>TRBV15|TRBJ1-5
CATSRDRGANQPQHF
>TRBV12-3/TRBV12-4|TRBJ1-5
CASSLGEVNQPQHF
>TRBV7-7|TRBJ2-3
CASSPGLAGWTSTDTQYF
>TRBV5-1|TRBJ1-1
CASSFTGSPGTEAFF
>TRBV18|TRBJ1-1
CASLSDSNTEAFF
>TRBV28|TRBJ1-1
CASSFSGPFRDTEAFF
>TRBV12-3/TRBV12-4|TRBJ2-1
CASSFASGTYNEQFF
>TRBV12-3/TRBV12-4|TRBJ2-3
CASSWKREDTQYF
>TRBV5-1|TRBJ2-1
CASSWTGTGFINEQFF
>TRBV10-3|TRBJ2-2
CAISAAGSGATGELFF
>TRBV20-1|TRBJ2-5
CSARDGGRVVETQYF
>TRBV24-1|TRBJ2-1
CATRGLADPGNEQFF
>TRBV2|TRBJ1-6
CATRGQGSPLHF
>TRBV12-3/TRBV12-4|TRBJ1-5
CASSSSSTGINQPQHF
>TRBV5-5|TRBJ1-4
CASSLIGMNEKLFF
>TRBV3-1|TRBJ1-4
CASSTDGGANEKLFF
>TRBV4-1|TRBJ2-5
CASSPGSGKETQYF
>TRBV21-1|TRBJ1-1
CASSSPGGKEAFF
>TRBV12-3/TRBV12-4|TRBJ1-5
CASRDLGTGGNQPQHF
>TRBV11-1|TRBJ2-1
CASSPRDRGSYNEQFF
>TRBV12-3/TRBV12-4|TRBJ2-5
CASSLGGGEETQYF
>TRBV10-3|TRBJ2-1
CAISESSSRLDNEQFF